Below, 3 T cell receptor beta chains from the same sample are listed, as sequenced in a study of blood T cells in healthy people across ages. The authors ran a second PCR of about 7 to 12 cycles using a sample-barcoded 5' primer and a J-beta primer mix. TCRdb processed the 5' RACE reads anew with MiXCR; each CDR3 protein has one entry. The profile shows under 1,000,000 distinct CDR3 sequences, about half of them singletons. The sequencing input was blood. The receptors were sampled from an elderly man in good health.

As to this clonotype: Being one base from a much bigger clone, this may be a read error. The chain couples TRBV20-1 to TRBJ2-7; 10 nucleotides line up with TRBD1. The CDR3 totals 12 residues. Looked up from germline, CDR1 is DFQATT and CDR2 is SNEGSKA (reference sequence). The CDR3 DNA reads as TGCGGTGCCCAGGGACAGGGGTTCGAGCAGTACTTC. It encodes CGAQGQGFEQYF.

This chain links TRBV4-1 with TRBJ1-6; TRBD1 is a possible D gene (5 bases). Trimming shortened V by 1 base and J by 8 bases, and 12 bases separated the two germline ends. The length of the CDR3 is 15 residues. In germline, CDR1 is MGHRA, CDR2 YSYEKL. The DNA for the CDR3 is TGCGCCAGCAGCCAAGGAGCGACAGAAGATTCACCCCTCCACTTT. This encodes CASSQGATEDSPLHF.

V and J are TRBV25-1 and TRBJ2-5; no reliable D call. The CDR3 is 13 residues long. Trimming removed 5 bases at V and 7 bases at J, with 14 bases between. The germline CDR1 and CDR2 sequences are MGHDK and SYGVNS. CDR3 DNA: TGTGCCAGCAGTAGACAAGTTTCAGTGACCCAGTACTTC. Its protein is CASSRQVSVTQYF.